This TCR beta chain stems from a study of CD8+CD57+ T cells in acquired aplastic anemia. Those patients picked for sequencing had displayed CD8+CD57+ cell expansion on flow cytometry. Genomic DNA, the template, was used for profiling of the TCR beta VDJ and CDR3. TCRdb reprocessed the reads with MiXCR, giving one entry per CDR3 protein. The table includes 75,000 to 100,000 distinct CDR3 sequences, less than 75% detected once. Deletions cut 4 bases from V and 5 bases from J, with 14 bases between. The length of the CDR3 is 15 residues. Germline-derived CDR1 and CDR2 are KGHDR and SFDVKD. Sequences were obtained from sorted CD4+, CD8+, or CD8+CD57+ T cells (not recorded which) from PBMCs. The gene calls are TRBV24-1 and TRBJ1-5; no clear D. This receptor was obtained from a human donor with aplastic anemia. CDR3 in amino acids: CATSDSSKWDQPQHF. The CDR3 DNA follows: TGTGCCACCAGTGACAGCTCAAAATGGGATCAGCCCCAGCATTTT.